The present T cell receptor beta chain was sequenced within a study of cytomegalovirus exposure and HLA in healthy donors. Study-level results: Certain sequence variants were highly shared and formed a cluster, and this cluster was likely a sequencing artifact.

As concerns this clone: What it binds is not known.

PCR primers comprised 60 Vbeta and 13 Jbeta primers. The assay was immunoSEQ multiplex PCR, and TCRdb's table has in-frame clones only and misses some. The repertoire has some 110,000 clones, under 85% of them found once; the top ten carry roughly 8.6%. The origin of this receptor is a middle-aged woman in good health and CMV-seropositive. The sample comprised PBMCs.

CDR3 nucleotide sequence: TGTGCCAGCAGTCGGGACAGGGGGCTCGGGCAGCCCCAGCATTTT. The encoded protein is CASSRDRGLGQPQHF. The rearrangement uses TRBV5-4 and TRBJ1-5; 12 nucleotides match TRBD1. Germline-derived CDR1 and CDR2 are SGHNT and YYREEE (reference sequence). This CDR3 region has 15 residues. Germline trimming cut 5 bases from V and 7 bases from J; bases unmatched to any gene: 7.